This TCR beta chain was captured by sequencing in a study of blood T cell repertoires in COVID-19. The V and J ends lost 5 bases and 2 bases, in that order; junction bases with no gene match: 8. Germline V gene sequence: CDR1 LNHDA, CDR2 SQIVND (reference sequence). CDR3 size: 16 residues. Clones were read by immunoSEQ multiplex PCR, and TCRdb kept only the in-frame ones, dropping some. Of about 260,000 clones listed, around 84% are singletons. The chain joins TRBV19 to TRBJ2-3, with 9 bases fitting TRBD2. This clonotype was obtained from a man in his 60s with acute or convalescent COVID-19. The sequencing input was peripheral blood. The CDR3 spells CASSALAGETTDTQYF. CDR3 in DNA: TGTGCCAGTAGTGCCTTAGCGGGGGAGACCACAGATACGCAGTATTTT. Full variable domain (outside the CDR3, taken from reference TRBV19 and TRBJ2-3): DGGITQSPKYLFRKEGQNVTLSCEQNLNHDAMYWYRQDPGQGLRLIYYSQIVNDFQKGDIAEGYSVSREKKESFPLTVTSAQKNPTAFYLCASSALAGETTDTQYFGPGTRLTVL.